The T cell receptor beta chain under discussion was sequenced for a study of cytomegalovirus exposure and HLA in healthy donors. The V gene's germline CDR1 is MGHRA and CDR2 YSYEKL. This CDR3 has 16 residues. Losses at the gene ends were 4 bases for V and 8 bases for J; bases not matched to a gene: 14. The study ran its PCR with 60 Vbeta and 13 Jbeta primers. The method was immunoSEQ multiplex PCR; TCRdb's version includes in-frame clones alone and lacks a portion of them. Here the sample spans around 150,000 clones, more than 70% being singletons. The receptor comes from a man in his forties or fifties in good health and CMV-seronegative. The chain couples TRBV4-1 to TRBJ1-2; 9 bases are a match to TRBD1. The sample comprised PBMCs. The CDR3 sequence is CASSRNRDRAVEGYTF. CDR3 nucleotides: TGCGCCAGCAGCCGGAACCGGGACAGGGCCGTCGAAGGCTACACCTTC.